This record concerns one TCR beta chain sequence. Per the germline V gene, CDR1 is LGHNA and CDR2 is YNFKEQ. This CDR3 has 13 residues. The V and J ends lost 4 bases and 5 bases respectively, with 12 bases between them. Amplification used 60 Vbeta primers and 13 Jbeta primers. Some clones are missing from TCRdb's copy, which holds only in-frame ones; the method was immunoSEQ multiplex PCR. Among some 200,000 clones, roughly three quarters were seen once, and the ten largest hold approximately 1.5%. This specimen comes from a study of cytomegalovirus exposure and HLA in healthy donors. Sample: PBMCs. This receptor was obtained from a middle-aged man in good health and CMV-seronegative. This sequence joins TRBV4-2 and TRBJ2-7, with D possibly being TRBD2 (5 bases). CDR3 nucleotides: TGTGCCAGCAGCCCACGAACTAGAGACGAGCAGTACTTC. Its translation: CASSPRTRDEQYF.